Included here is one T cell receptor beta chain sequence, with context. The antigen it recognizes is unknown. Base qualities were left out, and no much larger clone turns up one base away. Measured from the cysteine to the phenylalanine, the CDR3 is 12 residues long. Only the CDR3 region is kept as DNA, spanning 36 bases read in frame from base 1. V is cut back by 6 bases and J by 3 bases, with 1 base in the junction unmatched. CDR1 and CDR2 are read off the germline V gene as MDHEN and SYDVKM. The sample originates from a study of shared clonotypes between healthy human individuals (TCRdb year 2020). Broadly, across the study: The cohort included three men and two women between 18 and 49 years of age. To estimate repertoire size and how much clonotype sharing occurs between individuals, the study deeply sequenced the blood TCR repertoires of roughly 5 healthy adults. To increase sequencing depth and limit assay-specific biases, TCR repertoire library preparation and sequencing were carried out by different laboratories using diverse techniques. Per donor, leukapheresis produced somewhere between about 0.8 and 9 billion PBMCs.

What the study reported, not specific to this receptor: Pairwise subsampling indicated that sequencing depth was expected to affect the degree of clonotype sharing among donors. The genetic and exposure-history diversity represented was limited by the small number of donors. Sampling was restricted to blood, and TCR repertoires in tissue are likely to differ from TCR repertoires in blood.

The donors were healthy, HIV-negative adults who had no recently reported acute infections or vaccinations. Every donor was a Caucasian adult residing in Nashville, Tennessee, USA. For unsorted samples, roughly 91 million PBMCs were counted, and genomic DNA was extracted using the QIAamp DNA Blood Mini kit. Blood was collected by leukapheresis, and PBMCs were isolated by Ficoll-Histopaque density gradient centrifugation and then cryopreserved in liquid nitrogen vapor phase. TCR CDR3 regions were amplified from genomic DNA by multiplex PCR using the deep immunoSEQ assay. Extracted genomic DNA from each cell subset was distributed evenly across all wells of several immunoSEQ 96-well plates, and each plate was treated as a replicate. For unsorted PBMC, around 290 ng of genomic DNA, equivalent to about 30,000 T cell genomes, went into each replicate PCR. Unsorted PBMC genomic DNA was sequenced across ten immunoSEQ deep assay plates. Purified libraries were quantified with a Qubit 3.0 fluorometer, sized on a Bioanalyzer 2100, and re-quantified with the KAPA Library Quantification kit. Each immunoSEQ 96-well plate was sequenced on its own single-read 150-cycle Illumina NextSeq 550 flow cell. The original pipeline was this. Because the immunoSEQ output included only junctional sequences and no quality scores, the filtering could not be the same as the filtering used for full-length reads. Sequences were annotated with PyIR, a Python wrapper for IgBLAST v1.9, and V/J genes and CDR3 were assigned using IMGT germline references. Reads were removed for weak V/J assignments (E-value above 1e-6), missing CDR3, stop codons, out-of-frame junctions, or ambiguous translated residues. V3J clonotypes were defined as sequences sharing the same inferred V gene, J gene, and CDR3 amino acid sequence. Percentage overlap between repertoires was calculated by dividing the number of shared unique clonotypes by the size of the smaller repertoire. Repertoire richness was assessed with RTK rarefaction, the Chao1 estimator, and Recon v2.1 estimates of unobserved clonotypes. TCRdb took this table from immuneACCESS and kept in-frame rearrangements with V and J called. Such tables lack part of the clones; where checked against another copy, unresolved V genes explain under half of the gap, and the rest is unexplained. D and trimming come from the DNA, and the V and J calls and clone size come from that table. Across this sample there are about 490,000 clones, with approximately 79% seen only once. The top ten clones comprise approximately 12% of the sample.

The source of this sequence is a woman aged 40 to 55 in good health. Some clones in this sample may be carry-over from other donors' samples. Sequenced sample: PBMCs. Here the chain combines TRBV28 and TRBJ1-1, and 7 bases in between align with TRBD1. The DNA sequence is as follows: TGTGCCAGCAGGCAGGGGGACACTGAAGCTTTCTTT. This codes for CASRQGDTEAFF.